Listed here is a single TCR beta chain. Its antigen is unknown. This sample was included in a study of T cell responses to AZD1222 COVID-19 vaccine. General study findings and limits: Spike-wide vaccine-associated CD4 TCRs dominated at 160-218 and 743-854.

This CDR3 region has 15 residues. V shed 2 bases, J shed 6 bases, and the junction held 6 bases outside the gene matches. CDR1 and CDR2 from the germline V gene are SGHTA and FQGNSA. Produced via immunoSEQ multiplex PCR; TCRdb's table is partial and in-frame only. The data show around 180,000 clones, with around 89% seen just once and under 7.5% held by the top ten. The TCR originated in an adult in good health. This specimen consisted of peripheral blood, obtained on day 0 of AZD1222 vaccination. The J gene is TRBJ1-5, the V gene TRBV7-2, with 8 bases fitting TRBD1. The CDR3 reads CASSLQSGGGQPQHF. The CDR3 DNA reads TGTGCCAGCAGCTTACAATCAGGGGGCGGTCAGCCCCAGCATTTT.